A selection of T cell receptor beta chains follows, all from one sample in a study of blood T cell repertoires in COVID-19. Sequencing was performed with immunoSEQ multiplex PCR; in TCRdb, only in-frame clones are kept and a portion is missing. The sample contains 200,000 to 250,000 clones, about 85% of which appear only once. Sequencing used PBMCs or T cells enriched from blood (not recorded which). Receptors originate from a young woman who had recovered from COVID-19. Each CDR3 is given with its conserved first and last residue.

J gene: TRBJ1-4; V gene: TRBV19; CDR3 protein: CASSSSPGEEDEKLFF
J gene: TRBJ1-5; V gene: TRBV6-5; CDR3 protein: CASSPQGPQPQHF
J gene: TRBJ1-2; V gene: TRBV4-2; CDR3 protein: CASSQGTGGRYGYTF
J gene: TRBJ1-3; V gene: TRBV12-3/TRBV12-4; CDR3 protein: CASQTPGNTIYF
J gene: TRBJ1-1; V gene: TRBV19; CDR3 protein: CASSPSGTEAFF
J gene: TRBJ1-1; V gene: TRBV19; CDR3 protein: CASGVGTGEAFF
J gene: TRBJ2-7; V gene: TRBV6-5; CDR3 protein: CASTPGLPPYEQYF
J gene: TRBJ1-2; V gene: TRBV25-1; CDR3 protein: CASRTGGDYGYTF
J gene: TRBJ2-1; V gene: TRBV9; CDR3 protein: CASSVAGRGGNEQFF
J gene: TRBJ2-1; V gene: TRBV7-3; CDR3 protein: CASSLTTSGAYNEQFF
J gene: TRBJ1-2; V gene: TRBV6-5; CDR3 protein: CASRISFSNYGYTF
J gene: TRBJ1-2; V gene: TRBV7-2; CDR3 protein: CASSPGTGRRYTF
J gene: TRBJ2-1; V gene: TRBV9; CDR3 protein: CASSIRDNEQFF
J gene: TRBJ2-1; V gene: TRBV3-1/TRBV3-2; CDR3 protein: CASSQGSGGWYEQFF
J gene: TRBJ1-5; V gene: TRBV7-9; CDR3 protein: CASSQRGLGQPQHF
J gene: TRBJ1-2; V gene: TRBV5-1; CDR3 protein: CASSFEQGIGGYTF
J gene: TRBJ2-1; V gene: TRBV7-2; CDR3 protein: CASSLVGTSGGADEQFF
J gene: TRBJ2-1; V gene: TRBV5-4; CDR3 protein: CASSPLVGGVYNEQFF
J gene: TRBJ1-4; V gene: TRBV19; CDR3 protein: CASSIWGVATNEKLFF
J gene: TRBJ2-7; V gene: TRBV5-6; CDR3 protein: CASSLRYEQYF
J gene: TRBJ2-2; V gene: TRBV6-4; CDR3 protein: CASSPQGNTGELFF
J gene: TRBJ2-3; V gene: TRBV4-2; CDR3 protein: CASSSRGGSTDTQYF
J gene: TRBJ2-2; V gene: TRBV2; CDR3 protein: CASSKTGTSGGTGELFF
J gene: TRBJ1-4; V gene: TRBV19; CDR3 protein: CASSPGEKLFF
J gene: TRBJ1-3; V gene: TRBV7-2; CDR3 protein: CASSLGPGTYSGNTIYF
J gene: TRBJ1-4; V gene: TRBV6-6; CDR3 protein: CASSLDRGQKLFF
J gene: TRBJ2-2; V gene: TRBV10-3; CDR3 protein: CAIKPDGGPGELFF
J gene: TRBJ1-4; V gene: TRBV7-2; CDR3 protein: CASSFTGQGEKLFF
J gene: TRBJ2-3; V gene: TRBV4-2; CDR3 protein: CASSRRRLADGTDTQYF
J gene: TRBJ1-3; V gene: TRBV19; CDR3 protein: CASSIPGIGSGNTIYF
J gene: TRBJ2-2; V gene: TRBV7-9; CDR3 protein: CASSFFTGQGPGELFF
J gene: TRBJ2-7; V gene: TRBV2; CDR3 protein: CASTPGQGAREQYF
J gene: TRBJ2-7; V gene: TRBV5-1; CDR3 protein: CASSLAGGVPYEQYF
J gene: TRBJ1-2; V gene: TRBV5-1; CDR3 protein: CASSLTGQASYGYTF
J gene: TRBJ2-7; V gene: TRBV6-2/TRBV6-3; CDR3 protein: CASSYSIVRGEQYF
J gene: TRBJ1-2; V gene: TRBV4-3; CDR3 protein: CASSLSRRVDYGYTF
J gene: TRBJ2-3; V gene: TRBV5-1; CDR3 protein: CASSLDRSTDTQYF
J gene: TRBJ2-6; V gene: TRBV6-2/TRBV6-3; CDR3 protein: CASSYSGSGANVLTF
J gene: TRBJ2-2; V gene: TRBV7-3; CDR3 protein: CASSSGTSTGELFF
J gene: TRBJ1-4; V gene: TRBV7-9; CDR3 protein: CASSLPRGTNEKLFF
J gene: TRBJ2-5; V gene: TRBV14; CDR3 protein: CASSPRTSGGKTQYF
J gene: TRBJ1-5; V gene: TRBV7-8; CDR3 protein: CASSLVGTGDQPQHF
J gene: TRBJ1-2; V gene: TRBV2; CDR3 protein: CASSTRVVNYGYTF
J gene: TRBJ1-2; V gene: TRBV7-2; CDR3 protein: CASSRDRGTNGYTF
J gene: TRBJ1-6; V gene: TRBV7-6; CDR3 protein: CASSLRDFLGSPLHF
J gene: TRBJ1-1; V gene: TRBV6-2/TRBV6-3; CDR3 protein: CASSRWSNTEAFF
J gene: TRBJ1-1; V gene: TRBV27; CDR3 protein: CASSLGGRGGTEAFF
J gene: TRBJ2-2; V gene: TRBV29-1; CDR3 protein: CSVNEGGTGELFF
J gene: TRBJ2-5; V gene: TRBV7-2; CDR3 protein: CASSLAPGEETQYF
J gene: TRBJ2-7; V gene: TRBV9; CDR3 protein: CASSADRAGDEQYF
J gene: TRBJ1-2; V gene: TRBV7-9; CDR3 protein: CASSPGQAYGYTF
J gene: TRBJ1-4; V gene: TRBV19; CDR3 protein: CASSKALLSTNEKLFF
J gene: TRBJ1-2; V gene: TRBV9; CDR3 protein: CASSVAGQGAVGYTF
J gene: TRBJ1-2; V gene: TRBV5-5; CDR3 protein: CASSLAGNYGYTF
J gene: TRBJ2-2; V gene: TRBV6-5; CDR3 protein: CASSYFGGAHTGELFF